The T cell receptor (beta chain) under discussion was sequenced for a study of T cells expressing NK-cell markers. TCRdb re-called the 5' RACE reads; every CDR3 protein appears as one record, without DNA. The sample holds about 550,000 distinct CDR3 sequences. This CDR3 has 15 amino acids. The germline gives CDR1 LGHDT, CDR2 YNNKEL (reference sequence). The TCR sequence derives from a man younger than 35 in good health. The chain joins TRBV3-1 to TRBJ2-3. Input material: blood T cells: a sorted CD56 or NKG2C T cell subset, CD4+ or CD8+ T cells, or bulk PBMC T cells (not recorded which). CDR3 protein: CASSRVGYLTDTQYF.